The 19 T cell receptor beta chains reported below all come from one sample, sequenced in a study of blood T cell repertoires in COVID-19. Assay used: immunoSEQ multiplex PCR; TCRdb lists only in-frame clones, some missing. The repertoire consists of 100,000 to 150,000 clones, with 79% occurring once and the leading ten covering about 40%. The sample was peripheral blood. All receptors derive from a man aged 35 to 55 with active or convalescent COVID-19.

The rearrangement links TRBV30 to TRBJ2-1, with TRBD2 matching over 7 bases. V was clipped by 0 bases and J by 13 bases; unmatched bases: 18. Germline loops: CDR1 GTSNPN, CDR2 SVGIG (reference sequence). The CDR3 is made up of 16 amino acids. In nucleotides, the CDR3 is TGTGCCTGGAGTGTACTGCGTAGGGGACTAACTATGAGCCAGTTCTTC. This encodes CAWSVLRRGLTMSQFF.

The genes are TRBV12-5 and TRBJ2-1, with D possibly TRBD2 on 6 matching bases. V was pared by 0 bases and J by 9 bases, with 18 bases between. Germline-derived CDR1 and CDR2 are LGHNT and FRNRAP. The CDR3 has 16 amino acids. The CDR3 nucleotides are TGTGCTAGTGGTTTGGTACCATCCGGGAGCTCTAGTGAGCAGTTCTTC. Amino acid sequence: CASGLVPSGSSSEQFF.

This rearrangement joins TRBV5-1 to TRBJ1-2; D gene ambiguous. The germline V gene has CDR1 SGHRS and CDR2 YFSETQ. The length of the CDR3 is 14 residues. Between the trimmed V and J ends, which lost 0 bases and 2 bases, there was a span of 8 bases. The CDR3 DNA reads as TGCGCCAGCAGCTTGGACGGACTGAACTATGGCTACACCTTC. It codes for CASSLDGLNYGYTF.

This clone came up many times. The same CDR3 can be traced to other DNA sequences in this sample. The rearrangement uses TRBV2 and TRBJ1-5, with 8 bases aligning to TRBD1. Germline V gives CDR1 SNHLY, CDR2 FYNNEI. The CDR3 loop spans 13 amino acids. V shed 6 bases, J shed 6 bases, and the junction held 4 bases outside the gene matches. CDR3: CASRGTGGQPQHF. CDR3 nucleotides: TGTGCCAGCAGGGGGACAGGAGGTCAGCCCCAGCATTTT. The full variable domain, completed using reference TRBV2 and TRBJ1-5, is EPEVTQTPSHQVTQMGQEVILRCVPISNHLYFYWYRQILGQKVEFLVSFYNNEISEKSEIFDDQFSVERPDGSNFTLKIRSTKLEDSAMYFCASRGTGGQPQHFGDGTRLSIL.

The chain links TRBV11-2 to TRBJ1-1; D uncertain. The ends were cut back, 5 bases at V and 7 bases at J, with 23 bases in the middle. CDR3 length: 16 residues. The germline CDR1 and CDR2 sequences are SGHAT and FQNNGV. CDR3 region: CASSPVGGEDDGEAFF. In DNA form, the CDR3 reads TGTGCCAGCAGCCCCGTTGGCGGGGAGGATGATGGTGAAGCTTTCTTT.

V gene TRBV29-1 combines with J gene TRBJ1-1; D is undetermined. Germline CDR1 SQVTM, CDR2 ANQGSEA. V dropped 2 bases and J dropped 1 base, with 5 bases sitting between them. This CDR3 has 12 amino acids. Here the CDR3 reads CSVERANTEAFF. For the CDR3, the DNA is TGCAGCGTTGAAAGAGCGAACACTGAAGCTTTCTTT.

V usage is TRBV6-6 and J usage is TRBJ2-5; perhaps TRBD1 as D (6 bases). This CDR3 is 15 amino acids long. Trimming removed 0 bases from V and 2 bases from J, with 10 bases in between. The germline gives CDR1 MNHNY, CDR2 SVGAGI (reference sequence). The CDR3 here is CASSYSVDRQETQYF. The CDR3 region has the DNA TGTGCCAGCAGTTACTCCGTAGACAGGCAAGAGACCCAGTACTTC.

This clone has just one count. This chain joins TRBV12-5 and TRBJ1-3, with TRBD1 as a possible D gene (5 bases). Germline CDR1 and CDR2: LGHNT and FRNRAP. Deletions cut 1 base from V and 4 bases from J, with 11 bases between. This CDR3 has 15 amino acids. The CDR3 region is CASGLEGYGGNTIYF. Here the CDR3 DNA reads TGTGCTAGTGGTTTGGAGGGGTATGGGGGAAACACCATATATTTT.

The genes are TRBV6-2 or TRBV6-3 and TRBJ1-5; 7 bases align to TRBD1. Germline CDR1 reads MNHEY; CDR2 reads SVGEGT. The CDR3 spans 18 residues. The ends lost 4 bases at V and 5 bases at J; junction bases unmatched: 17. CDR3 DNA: TGTGCCAGCAGTTCCGAACTTCCCGGACAGGCCTTCGATCAGCCCCAGCATTTT. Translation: CASSSELPGQAFDQPQHF.

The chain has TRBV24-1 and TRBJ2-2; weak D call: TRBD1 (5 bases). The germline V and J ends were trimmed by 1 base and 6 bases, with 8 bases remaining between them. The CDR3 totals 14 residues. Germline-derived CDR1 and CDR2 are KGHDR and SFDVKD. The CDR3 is CATSDLGEPGELFF. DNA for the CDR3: TGTGCCACCAGTGATTTAGGGGAACCCGGGGAGCTGTTTTTT.

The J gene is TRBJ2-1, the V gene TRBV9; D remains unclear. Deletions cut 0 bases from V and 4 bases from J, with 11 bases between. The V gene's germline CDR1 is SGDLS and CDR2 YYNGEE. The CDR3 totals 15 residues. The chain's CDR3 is CASSVEAFTYNEQFF. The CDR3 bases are TGTGCCAGCAGCGTAGAAGCTTTCACTTACAATGAGCAGTTCTTC.

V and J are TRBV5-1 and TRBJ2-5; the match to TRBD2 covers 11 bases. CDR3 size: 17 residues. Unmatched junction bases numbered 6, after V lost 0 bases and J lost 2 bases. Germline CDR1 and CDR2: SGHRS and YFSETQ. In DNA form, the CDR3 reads TGCGCCAGCAGCTTGGCCGGGCTAGCGGGAGGACAAGAGACCCAGTACTTC. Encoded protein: CASSLAGLAGGQETQYF.

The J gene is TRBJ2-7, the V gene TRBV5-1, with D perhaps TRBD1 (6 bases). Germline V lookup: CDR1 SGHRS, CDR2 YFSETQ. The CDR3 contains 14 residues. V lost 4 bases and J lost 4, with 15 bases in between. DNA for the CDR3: TGCGCCAGCAGCGCCCCCGGGACATCGTACGAGCAGTACTTC. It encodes CASSAPGTSYEQYF. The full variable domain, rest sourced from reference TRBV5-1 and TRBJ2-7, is KAGVTQTPRYLIKTRGQQVTLSCSPISGHRSVSWYQQTPGQGLQFLFEYFSETQRNKGNFPGRFSGRQFSNSRSEMNVSTLELGDSALYLCASSAPGTSYEQYFGPGTRLTVT.

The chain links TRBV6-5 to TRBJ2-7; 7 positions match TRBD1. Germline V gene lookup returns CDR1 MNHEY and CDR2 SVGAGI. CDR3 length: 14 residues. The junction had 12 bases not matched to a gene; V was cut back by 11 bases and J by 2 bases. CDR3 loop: CAVHRGPSAYEQYF. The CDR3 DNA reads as TGTGCCGTTCACAGGGGCCCCTCGGCCTACGAGCAGTACTTC.

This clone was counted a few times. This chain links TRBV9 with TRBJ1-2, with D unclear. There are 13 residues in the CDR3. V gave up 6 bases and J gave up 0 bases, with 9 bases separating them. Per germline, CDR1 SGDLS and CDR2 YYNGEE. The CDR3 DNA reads TGTGCCAGCACTGGGGAGGCTAACTATGGCTACACCTTC. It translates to CASTGEANYGYTF.

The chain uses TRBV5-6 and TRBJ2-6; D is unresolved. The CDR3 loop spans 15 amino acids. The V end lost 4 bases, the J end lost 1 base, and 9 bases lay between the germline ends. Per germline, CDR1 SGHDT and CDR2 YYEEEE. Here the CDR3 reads CASSPWLSGANVLTF. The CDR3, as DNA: TGTGCCAGCAGCCCTTGGCTTTCTGGGGCCAACGTCCTGACTTTC.

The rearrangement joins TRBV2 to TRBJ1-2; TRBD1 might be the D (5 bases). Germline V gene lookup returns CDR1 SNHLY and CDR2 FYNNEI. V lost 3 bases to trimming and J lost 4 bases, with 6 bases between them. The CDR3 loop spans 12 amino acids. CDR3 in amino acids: CASSEGGYGYTF. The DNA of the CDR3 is TGTGCCAGCAGTGAGGGGGGCTATGGCTACACCTTC.

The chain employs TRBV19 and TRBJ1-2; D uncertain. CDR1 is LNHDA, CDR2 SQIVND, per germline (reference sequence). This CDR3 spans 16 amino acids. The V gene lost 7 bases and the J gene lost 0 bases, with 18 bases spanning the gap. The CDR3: CASKSGSQKANYGYTF. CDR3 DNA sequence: TGTGCCAGTAAGTCGGGTAGCCAGAAAGCTAACTATGGCTACACCTTC.

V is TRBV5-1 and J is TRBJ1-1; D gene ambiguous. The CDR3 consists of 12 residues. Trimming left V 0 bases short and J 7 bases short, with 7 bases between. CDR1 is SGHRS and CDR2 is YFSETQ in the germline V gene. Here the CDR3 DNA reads TGCGCCAGCAGCTTGGGGTCAGTTGAAGCTTTCTTT. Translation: CASSLGSVEAFF.